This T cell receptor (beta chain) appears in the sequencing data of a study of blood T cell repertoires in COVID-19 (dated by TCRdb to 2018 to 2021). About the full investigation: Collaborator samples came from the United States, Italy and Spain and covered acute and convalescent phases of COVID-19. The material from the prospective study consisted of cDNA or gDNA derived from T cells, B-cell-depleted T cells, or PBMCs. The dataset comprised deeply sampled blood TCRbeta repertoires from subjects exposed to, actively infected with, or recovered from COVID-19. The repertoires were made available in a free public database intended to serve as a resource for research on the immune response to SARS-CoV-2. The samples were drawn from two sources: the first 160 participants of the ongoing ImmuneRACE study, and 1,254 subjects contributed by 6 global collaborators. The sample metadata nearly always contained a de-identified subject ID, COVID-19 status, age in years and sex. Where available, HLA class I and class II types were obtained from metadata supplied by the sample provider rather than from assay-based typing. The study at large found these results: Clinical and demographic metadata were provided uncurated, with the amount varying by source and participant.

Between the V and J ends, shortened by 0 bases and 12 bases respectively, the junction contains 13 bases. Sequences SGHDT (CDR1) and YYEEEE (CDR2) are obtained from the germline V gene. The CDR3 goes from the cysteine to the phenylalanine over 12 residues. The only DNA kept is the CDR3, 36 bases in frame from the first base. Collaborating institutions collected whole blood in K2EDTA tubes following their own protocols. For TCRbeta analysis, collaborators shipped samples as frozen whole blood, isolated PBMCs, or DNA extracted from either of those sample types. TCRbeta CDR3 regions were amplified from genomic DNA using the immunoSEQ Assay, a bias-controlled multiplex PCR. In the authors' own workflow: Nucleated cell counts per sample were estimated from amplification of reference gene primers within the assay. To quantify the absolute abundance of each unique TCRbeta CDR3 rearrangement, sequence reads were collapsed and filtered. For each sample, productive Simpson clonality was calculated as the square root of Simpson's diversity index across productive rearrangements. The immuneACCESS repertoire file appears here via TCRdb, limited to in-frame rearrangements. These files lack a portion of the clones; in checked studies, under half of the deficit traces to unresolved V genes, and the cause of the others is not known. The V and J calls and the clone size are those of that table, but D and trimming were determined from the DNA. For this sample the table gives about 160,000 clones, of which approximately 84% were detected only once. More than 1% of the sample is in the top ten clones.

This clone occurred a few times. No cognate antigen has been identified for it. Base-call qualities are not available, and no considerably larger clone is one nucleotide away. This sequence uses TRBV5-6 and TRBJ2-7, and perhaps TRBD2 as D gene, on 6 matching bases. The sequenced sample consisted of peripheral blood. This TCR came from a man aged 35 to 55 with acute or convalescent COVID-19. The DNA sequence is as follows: TGTGCCAGCAGCTTGGATGACGGGAGTTCGTACTTC. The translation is CASSLDDGSSYF.